The TCR beta chain described here comes from a study of T cells in Graves' hyperthyroidism and ophthalmopathy. Out of approximately 9.9 ml of fresh peripheral blood came the PBMCs. Findings and caveats of the study: Most clonotypes expanded in the thyroid (above 0.001) were also present in blood. Ophthalmopathy onset followed model prediction by a median approximately 5.9 months.

The CDR3 runs to 13 residues. V was pared by 3 bases and J by 7 bases, with 3 bases of the junction left unmatched. The sample holds many counts of this clonotype. The target antigen is unknown. What was amplified from RNA transcripts were TCR beta CDR3 regions. First-round RT-PCR of the TCR CDR3 relied on the HTBI primer set. TCRdb used MiXCR to reprocess the multiplex PCR reads, holding one entry per CDR3 protein. The table shows hundreds of thousands of distinct CDR3 sequences, with about 15% occurring only once. This sequence joins TRBV12-3 or TRBV12-4 and TRBJ2-1; 7 nucleotides line up with TRBD2. This TCR came from a man aged 18 to 29 with Graves' ophthalmopathy. The specimen was blood. CDR3 protein: CASSFREGNEQFF. CDR3 in DNA: TGTGCCAGCAGTTTTAGGGAGGGGAATGAGCAGTTCTTC.